Each of the 19 T cell receptor beta chains below was sequenced from the same sample in a study of OX40 agonist ivuxolimab in advanced cancers. Profiled with immunoSEQ multiplex PCR; TCRdb holds only in-frame clones, not every one. The repertoire consists of some 15,000 clones, with approximately 77% occurring once and the leading ten covering about 36%. The starting material was CD4+ or CD8+ T cells sorted from blood, obtained in a trial of the OX40 agonist ivuxolimab. Receptor source: an adult with an advanced solid tumor such as melanoma, head and neck, liver or kidney cancer.

The rearrangement joins TRBV11-2 to TRBJ2-1; 9 bases align to TRBD2. CDR3 length: 14 residues. V trimming: 1 base; J trimming: 15 bases; junction bases outside the gene matches: 10. The germline V gene has CDR1 SGHAT and CDR2 FQNNGV. The CDR3 protein is CASSLGGGAGGGFF. CDR3 nucleotides: TGTGCCAGCAGCTTAGGTGGTGGAGCGGGGGGCGGGTTCTTC.

This rearrangement joins TRBV28 to TRBJ2-3; D perhaps matches TRBD1 (6 bases). The V and J ends lost 8 bases and 0 bases respectively, with 21 bases between them. Germline V gene sequence: CDR1 MDHEN, CDR2 SYDVKM. The CDR3 consists of 17 residues. CDR3 coding DNA: TGTGCCAGCCGCTCCCGGGACAACTATCAGAGCACAGATACGCAGTATTTT. This codes for CASRSRDNYQSTDTQYF. The variable domain in full, with the rest retrieved from reference TRBV28 and TRBJ2-3, is DVKVTQSSRYLVKRTGEKVFLECVQDMDHENMFWYRQDPGLGLRLIYFSYDVKMKEKGDIPEGYSVSREKKERFSLILESASTNQTSMYLCASRSRDNYQSTDTQYFGPGTRLTVL.

The chain links TRBV6-5 to TRBJ1-5; D gene ambiguous. Germline lookup yields CDR1 MNHEY and CDR2 SVGAGI. CDR3 length: 15 amino acids. Trimming stripped 5 bases from V and 5 bases from J, with 16 bases between. CDR3 in DNA: TGTGCCAGCAGTGCCATCCCGGCGCGCGATCAGCCCCAGCATTTT. It is translated as CASSAIPARDQPQHF.

This clone is medium-sized within its sample. The chain is built from TRBV5-6 and TRBJ2-1; 10 bases match TRBD1. Trimming removed 1 base from V and 7 bases from J; junction bases left unmatched: 5. The length of the CDR3 is 15 residues. Germline loops: CDR1 SGHDT, CDR2 YYEEEE. CDR3 protein: CASSLLTGGRNEQFF. In DNA, the CDR3 is TGTGCCAGCAGCTTGCTGACAGGGGGCAGAAATGAGCAGTTCTTC.

By proportion, this clone is medium-sized. Written as DNA, the CDR3 is TGTGCCAGTAGTATAGCGTTGGGCGAGGAGAACACTGAAGCTTTCTTT. Encoded protein: CASSIALGEENTEAFF. The V and J genes are TRBV19 and TRBJ1-1; D unclear. The germline V and J ends were trimmed by 1 base and 1 base, with 13 bases remaining between them. Germline V gene data show CDR1 as LNHDA and CDR2 as SQIVND (reference sequence). This CDR3 region has 16 residues.

This clone occurred a few times. CDR3 residues: CASSSQGRGDTQYF. The CDR3 DNA is TGTGCCAGCAGCTCCCAGGGCCGCGGAGATACGCAGTATTTT. The V gene is TRBV7-2, the J gene TRBJ2-3; D possibly corresponds to TRBD1 (5 bases). CDR3 length equals 14 residues. V lost 4 bases, J lost 5 bases, and 13 bases lay in between. The germline gives CDR1 SGHTA, CDR2 FQGNSA.

V and J are TRBV28 and TRBJ2-2; D unclear. There are 14 residues in the CDR3. Trimming shortened V by 6 bases and J by 0 bases, and 8 bases separated the two germline ends. Germline assignment: CDR1 MDHEN and CDR2 SYDVKM. The CDR3 reads CASSYLTNTGELFF. CDR3 nucleotide sequence: TGTGCCAGCAGCTACCTTACGAACACCGGGGAGCTGTTTTTT.

The gene calls are TRBV5-4 and TRBJ2-2; D perhaps matches TRBD1 (5 bases). Germline V gene data show CDR1 as SGHNT and CDR2 as YYREEE (reference sequence). The V and J ends lost 0 bases and 2 bases respectively, with 5 bases between them. The length of the CDR3 is 14 residues. The CDR3, as DNA: TGTGCCAGCAGCTTGGGGGGCAACACCGGGGAGCTGTTTTTT. It is translated as CASSLGGNTGELFF.

The V call is TRBV10-3, the J call TRBJ2-3, with 8 bases aligning to TRBD2. The CDR3 sequence is 16 residues long. Germline CDR1 and CDR2: ENHRY and SYGVKD. V lost 3 bases to trimming and J lost 5 bases; unmatched junction nucleotides: 10. CDR3 coding DNA: TGTGCCATCAGTGATTTAACGAGCGGGGGAGGAGATACGCAGTATTTT. Its translation is CAISDLTSGGGDTQYF.

This clone was observed a single time. The chain employs TRBV11-3 and TRBJ2-1, with D possibly matching TRBD2 (5 bases). This CDR3 region has 13 residues. Germline CDR1 SGHNT, CDR2 YENEEA. Trimming removed 5 bases from V and 10 bases from J, with 15 bases in between. CDR3 amino acids: CASSPGGPTEQFF. For the CDR3, the DNA is TGTGCCAGCAGCCCGGGCGGGCCTACGGAGCAGTTCTTC.

The chain uses TRBV5-4 and TRBJ2-3; D is undetermined. V was clipped by 4 bases and J by 3 bases, with 6 bases between them. The germline CDR1 and CDR2 sequences are SGHNT and YYREEE (reference sequence). The CDR3 has 12 residues. DNA for the CDR3: TGTGCCAGCAGCGTGTGGACAGATACGCAGTATTTT. It encodes CASSVWTDTQYF.

This clone is judged medium-sized. This chain joins TRBV27 and TRBJ2-7; D remains ambiguous. The V gene lost 6 bases and the J gene lost 4 bases, with 13 bases spanning the gap. This CDR3 is 13 amino acids long. Germline V gene lookup returns CDR1 MNHEY and CDR2 SMNVEV (reference sequence). This chain's CDR3 is CASSSPEGYEQYF. For the CDR3, the DNA is TGTGCCAGCAGCTCACCCGAAGGGTACGAGCAGTACTTC.

The chain carries TRBV27 and TRBJ1-2, with D perhaps TRBD1 (6 bases). The V and J ends lost 3 bases and 2 bases respectively, with 7 bases between them. This CDR3 contains 13 residues. CDR1 is MNHEY, CDR2 SMNVEV, per germline (reference sequence). This CDR3 reads CASSFQGNYGYTF. CDR3 coding DNA: TGTGCCAGCAGTTTCCAGGGGAACTATGGCTACACCTTC.

The gene calls are TRBV28 and TRBJ2-7; D is possibly TRBD1 (6 bases). Between the trimmed V and J ends, which lost 1 base and 3 bases, there was a span of 10 bases. Germline V gene data show CDR1 as MDHEN and CDR2 as SYDVKM. The CDR3 runs to 14 residues. The CDR3 coding sequence is TGTGCCAGCAGTTTATTACCAGGGGACTACGAGCAGTACTTC. Translated: CASSLLPGDYEQYF. The full variable domain, completed using reference TRBV28 and TRBJ2-7, is DVKVTQSSRYLVKRTGEKVFLECVQDMDHENMFWYRQDPGLGLRLIYFSYDVKMKEKGDIPEGYSVSREKKERFSLILESASTNQTSMYLCASSLLPGDYEQYFGPGTRLTVT.

The genes are TRBV7-9 and TRBJ1-6, with D maybe TRBD1 (5 bases). V was trimmed by 1 base and J by 7 bases, leaving 11 bases between them. CDR3 length: 15 amino acids. Germline values: CDR1 SEHNR, CDR2 FQNEAQ (reference sequence). This CDR3 is CASSLVQGRNSPLHF. The CDR3, as DNA: TGTGCCAGCAGCTTAGTCCAGGGCCGGAATTCACCCCTCCACTTT. The complete variable domain, with remaining parts taken from reference TRBV7-9 and TRBJ1-6, reads DTGVSQNPRHKITKRGQNVTFRCDPISEHNRLYWYRQTLGQGPEFLTYFQNEAQLEKSRLLSDRFSAERPKGSFSTLEIQRTEQGDSAMYLCASSLVQGRNSPLHFGNGTRLTVT.

In its sample, this clone was seen once. This sequence joins TRBV9 and TRBJ2-7; no firm D call. The V end was cut by 0 bases, the J end by 0 bases, with 7 bases between. Per the germline V gene, CDR1 is SGDLS and CDR2 is YYNGEE. CDR3 size: 14 residues. The CDR3 region is CASSVGPSSYEQYF. The CDR3 nucleotides are TGTGCCAGCAGCGTAGGGCCAAGCTCCTACGAGCAGTACTTC.

This chain joins TRBV19 and TRBJ1-1; no reliable D call. V was clipped by 7 bases and J by 0 bases, with 9 bases between them. The CDR3 runs to 13 residues. CDR1 and CDR2 from the germline V gene are LNHDA and SQIVND (reference sequence). The DNA of the CDR3 is TGTGCCAGTAAACTCGGGTTGAACACTGAAGCTTTCTTT. It is translated as CASKLGLNTEAFF.

V is TRBV5-1 and J is TRBJ2-5; D gene unclear. There are 14 residues in the CDR3. The V end lost 2 bases, the J end lost 5 bases, and 13 bases lay between the germline ends. Looked up from germline, CDR1 is SGHRS and CDR2 is YFSETQ. CDR3 residues: CASSLSGGVETQYF. CDR3 nucleotides: TGCGCCAGCAGCTTAAGTGGCGGAGTCGAGACCCAGTACTTC. Complete variable domain (other parts from reference TRBV5-1 and TRBJ2-5): KAGVTQTPRYLIKTRGQQVTLSCSPISGHRSVSWYQQTPGQGLQFLFEYFSETQRNKGNFPGRFSGRQFSNSRSEMNVSTLELGDSALYLCASSLSGGVETQYFGPGTRLLVL.

The chain recombines TRBV10-3 with TRBJ2-1; TRBD2 matches at 7 bases. In germline, CDR1 is ENHRY, CDR2 SYGVKD. This CDR3 comprises 14 residues. V was pared by 10 bases and J by 6 bases, with 12 bases of the junction left unmatched. In nucleotides, the CDR3 is TGTGCCACCGCACTAACGGGGGAGGGCAATGAGCAGTTCTTC. Amino acids: CATALTGEGNEQFF.